These T cell receptor beta chains were read from a single sample in a study of cytomegalovirus exposure and HLA in healthy donors. Sequencing used immunoSEQ multiplex PCR; TCRdb keeps in-frame clones, though not all of them. The data contain 150,000 to 200,000 clones, roughly 77% of them singletons. Sequencing input: PBMCs. The receptor set was obtained from a woman in her forties or fifties in good health and CMV-seronegative. CDR3s include the opening cysteine and the closing phenylalanine or tryptophan. The order of the fields is clone size, V gene, D gene, CDR3 protein. The D gene is left open where the match is weak. Only some rows state a clone size, as once, few, many or a class for expanded clones.

NA | TRBV19 | TRBD1 | CASSPGTGIFSYEQYF
NA | TRBV11-2 | TRBD1 | CASRRTGGRNTIYF
NA | TRBV10-3 | NA | CAISESEETQYF
NA | TRBV9 | TRBD1 | CASSVGDRVSTDTQYF
NA | TRBV5-1 | NA | CASSPNPKGVVAMNTEAFF
NA | TRBV28 | NA | CASSFMNTEAFF
NA | TRBV28 | NA | CASSTYQGGGNTIYF
NA | TRBV10-3 | NA | CAISESGRLGGYTF
NA | TRBV19 | NA | CASSISSSGNTIYF
NA | TRBV19 | TRBD1 | CASSQSGGTYLYEQYF
NA | TRBV19 | NA | CATDAGLRADTQYF
NA | TRBV2 | NA | CASSEGYLEQTQYF
NA | TRBV27 | TRBD2 | CASSLLLAGSTKGTQYF
NA | TRBV5-6 | NA | CASSLASTSIF
NA | TRBV6-5 | TRBD1 | CASSYTQDRGKDGYTF
NA | TRBV28 | NA | CASRVDSSNIEAFF
NA | TRBV10-2 | NA | CASSEYLGSRGQSVGEQYF
NA | TRBV18 | NA | CASSLTGGGEQYF
NA | TRBV21-1 | NA | CASSNQEGRNQPQHF
NA | TRBV5-6 | NA | CASSLVGGRDNEQFF
NA | TRBV28 | TRBD1 | CASSLGGQGIYEQYF
NA | TRBV11-3 | TRBD1 | CASSQWDRGSGELFF
NA | TRBV7-9 | NA | CASSPHPNTDSLGYTF
NA | TRBV5-8 | NA | CASSFGTGNEKLFF
NA | TRBV27 | TRBD1 | CASSRQGGNQPQHF
NA | TRBV5-1 | TRBD2 | CASSSGLAGAHEQFF
NA | TRBV28 | TRBD1 | CASSEDRSVRPQHF
NA | TRBV7-3 | TRBD1 | CASSVTGNSGANVLTF
NA | TRBV9 | TRBD2 | CASTKTSGVETQYF
NA | TRBV9 | TRBD1 | CASSVPTGGTETQYF
NA | TRBV5-1 | TRBD1 | CASSLAGQGWTEAFF
NA | TRBV5-4 | TRBD2 | CASSLRALAGGSYNEQFF
NA | TRBV9 | NA | CASSASNEQFF
NA | TRBV11-2 | TRBD2 | CASSLSILAGEETQYF
NA | TRBV6-1 | NA | CASSVPSAGGGSPLHF
NA | TRBV28 | NA | CASSFRAGAQPQHF
NA | TRBV2 | TRBD1 | CASRDRAGYYGYTF
NA | TRBV19 | NA | CASSISGDNTEAFF
NA | TRBV9 | NA | CASSVDLGGYEQYF
NA | TRBV7-2 | NA | CASSPYKGEVNQPQHF
NA | TRBV18 | NA | CASSRRRDEKLFF
NA | TRBV18 | NA | CASSLYKGGSGANVLTF
NA | TRBV6-6 | NA | CASRDGGHHEQYF
NA | TRBV6-5 | NA | CASRQGFTEAFF
NA | TRBV19 | NA | CACRGSPYEQYF
few | TRBV5-1 | TRBD2 | CASSRGDPGHGEQYF
few | TRBV5-1 | TRBD2 | CASSGLAGYNEQFF
NA | TRBV7-2 | TRBD2 | CASSPGGLAGGRGTQYF
NA | TRBV11-1 | NA | CASSLDRRMNTEAFF
NA | TRBV2 | NA | CASRKPGSGSYEQYF
NA | TRBV11-2 | NA | CASSHRQRPAYNEQFF
NA | TRBV7-9 | NA | CASSLAPDTQYF
NA | TRBV5-6 | TRBD1 | CAGSLSKDRAVGYTF
NA | TRBV6-1 | NA | CASSPSGERSAQYF
once | TRBV18 | TRBD1 | CASSATGGGQPQHF